This note documents a single TCR beta chain sequence. Its antigen is as yet unknown. Profiling relied on immunoSEQ multiplex PCR, and the TCRdb table lists in-frame clones only, not all of them. The sample contains about 150,000 clones, roughly nine tenths of which appear only once. The data derive from a study of T cell responses to AZD1222 COVID-19 vaccine. V shed 7 bases and J shed 6 bases, with 18 bases lying between them. Germline CDR1 and CDR2: LNHDA and SQIVND (reference sequence). This CDR3 has 15 amino acids. General study results and limits: Two AZD1222 doses significantly raised spike-specific TCR breadth and depth over controls. Baseline seropositivity occurred in only a handful of AZD1222 recipients. Repertoires were obtained only post-peak T cell response. Spike regions recognized by vaccine-associated CD4 TCRs spanned the protein, led by 160-218 and 743-854.

Material: peripheral blood, obtained 28 days after the second AZD1222 dose. The clonotype comes from an adult who received the AZD1222 COVID-19 vaccine. The rearrangement uses TRBV19 and TRBJ1-4, with D maybe TRBD1 (5 bases). CDR3: CASTDRTLRHEKLFF. The CDR3 DNA reads TGTGCCAGTACCGACAGAACTTTACGCCATGAAAAACTGTTTTTT.